The 17 T cell receptor beta chains presented below share a single source sample, sequenced in a study of metastatic and nonmetastatic thyroid tumors (dated by TCRdb to 2018 to 2021). No treatment had been received by any patient before thyroid surgery. Library preparation used PCR. Sequencing used an Illumina HiSeq 4000. TCRdb cleaned the public reads at Q25 with fastp, built clones with MiXCR and kept in-frame beta chains. The sample profile shows around 27,000 clones; just under 15% of them were found once. The ten largest clones represent 2.5% to 3.5% of the sample. Sequenced: blood. These receptors originate from a female donor with papillary thyroid cancer or a benign thyroid nodule (not recorded which). Some clones in this sample may be carry-over from other donors' samples.

In its sample, this clone is medium-sized (0.01 to 0.1%). V usage is TRBV6-2 or TRBV6-3 and J usage is TRBJ2-7, with D maybe TRBD1 (7 bases). Trimming cost V 2 bases and J 4 bases, with 12 bases left between them. In germline, CDR1 is MNHEY, CDR2 SVGEGT. The CDR3 is 14 residues long. For the CDR3, the DNA is TGTGCCAGCAGTTACGGGGCGGGACAGTACGAGCAGTACTTC. Its translation is CASSYGAGQYEQYF.

The chain combines TRBV7-2 with TRBJ2-7; 13 nucleotides match TRBD2. V shed 7 bases, J shed 6 bases, and the junction held 9 bases outside the gene matches. The germline CDR1 and CDR2 sequences are SGHTA and FQGNSA. The length of the CDR3 is 15 residues. CDR3 DNA: TGTGCCAGCAACCCGGGACTAGCGGGAACCCGCGAGCAGTACTTC. As protein: CASNPGLAGTREQYF.

Ten or more counts support this clone. The gene calls are TRBV7-6 and TRBJ2-5; 9 bases are shared with TRBD1. Trimming cost V 5 bases and J 2 bases; bases outside gene matches: 3. Germline V lookup: CDR1 SGHVS, CDR2 FNYEAQ. The CDR3 sequence is 14 residues long. The CDR3 sequence: CASSHDRGQETQYF. In DNA form, the CDR3 reads TGTGCCAGCAGCCATGACAGGGGGCAAGAGACCCAGTACTTC.

By sample share, this clone is medium-sized (0.01 to 0.1%). The chain carries TRBV11-2 and TRBJ2-7; 9 bases align to TRBD1. The V and J ends lost 5 bases and 0 bases, in that order; junction bases with no gene match: 5. The CDR3 has 15 residues. Germline-derived CDR1 and CDR2 are SGHAT and FQNNGV. Here the CDR3 DNA reads TGTGCCAGCAGCCTGGGACAGGGATCCTCCTACGAGCAGTACTTC. Translating gives CASSLGQGSSYEQYF.

This clone showed up just a few times. One junction end disagrees with the germline gene, perhaps due to a read error. The J gene is TRBJ2-7, the V gene TRBV19; 9 positions agree with TRBD1. This CDR3 region has 14 residues. Per the germline V gene, CDR1 is LNHDA and CDR2 is SQIVND (reference sequence). The DNA for the CDR3 is TGTGTCAGTAGTCCCGGTACAGGGGGCTTCGAGCAGTACTTC. As protein: CVSSPGTGGFEQYF.

Ten or more counts support this clone. The chain couples TRBV28 to TRBJ1-4; D is uncertain. Per the germline V gene, CDR1 is MDHEN and CDR2 is SYDVKM. V was cut by 3 bases and J by 2 bases, with 10 bases left in between. The CDR3 consists of 15 residues. CDR3: CASSFFRDTNEKLFF. CDR3 DNA sequence: TGTGCCAGCAGTTTTTTCCGAGACACTAATGAAAAACTGTTTTTT.

Remarks on this clone: A read error is possible here, since a much larger clone lies one base away. The sample holds other DNA sequences that translate to the same CDR3. The rearrangement joins TRBV11-2 to TRBJ1-1; tentatively, D is TRBD1 (5 bases). CDR3 length equals 14 residues. Germline V gene lookup returns CDR1 SGHAT and CDR2 FQNNGV. The DNA of the CDR3 is TGTGCCAGCAGCTTACCAGACAGACTCAATGAAGCCTTCTTT. Its translation: CASSLPDRLNEAFF. Combining the CDR3 with reference TRBV11-2 and TRBJ1-1 gives the whole variable domain EAGVAQSPRYKIIEKRQSVAFWCNPISGHATLYWYQQILGQGPKLLIQFQNNGVVDDSQLPKDRFSAERLKGVDSTLKIQPAKLEDSAVYLCASSLPDRLNEAFFGQGTRLTVV.

The chain employs TRBV5-1 and TRBJ1-4; D is perhaps TRBD1 (5 bases). In germline, CDR1 is SGHRS, CDR2 YFSETQ. V gave up 3 bases and J gave up 2 bases, with 14 bases separating them. This CDR3 is built from 16 residues. Here the CDR3 reads CASSSEGDPTNEKLFF. Here the CDR3 DNA reads TGCGCCAGCAGCTCGGAAGGGGATCCCACTAATGAAAAACTGTTTTTT.

In its sample, this clone was seen many times. J is TRBJ2-2 and V is TRBV7-9; TRBD2 matches 10 bases. CDR3 length: 16 amino acids. The V segment lost 6 bases and the J segment 4 bases; nucleotides outside the gene matches: 8. The germline V gene encodes CDR1 SEHNR and CDR2 FQNEAQ (reference sequence). The CDR3 region has the DNA TGTGCCAGCAGACCGTTAGCGGGAGGTAGCACCGGGGAGCTGTTTTTT. Residues: CASRPLAGGSTGELFF.

This clone was counted many times. The chain uses TRBV7-9 and TRBJ2-2, with unresolved D. The germline V gene encodes CDR1 SEHNR and CDR2 FQNEAQ (reference sequence). V lost 4 bases, J lost 4 bases, and 10 bases lay in between. The CDR3 consists of 14 residues. CDR3 sequence: CASSYLLTTGELFF. The CDR3 nucleotides read TGTGCCAGCAGCTACCTGCTTACCACCGGGGAGCTGTTTTTT.

This clone was observed at least ten times. The rearrangement uses TRBV5-1 and TRBJ2-1; D unresolved. Trimming cost V 7 bases and J 8 bases, with 10 bases left between them. Germline CDR1 is SGHRS and CDR2 is YFSETQ. CDR3 length: 11 amino acids. The CDR3 bases are TGCGCCAGCTCCAGAGCAGATGAGCAGTTCTTC. Protein product: CASSRADEQFF.

This clone was detected ten times or more. The chain links TRBV6-2 or TRBV6-3 to TRBJ1-1, with D maybe TRBD1 (5 bases). The CDR3 runs to 14 residues. CDR1 is MNHEY and CDR2 is SVGEGT in the germline V gene. Trimming left V 4 bases short and J 4 bases short, with 13 bases between. The CDR3 DNA sequence: TGTGCCAGCAGTTCTCCGGGGACTTTCACTGAAGCTTTCTTT. This sequence encodes CASSSPGTFTEAFF.

This clone was observed many times. The junction differs from germline at one of its ends, possibly a read error. The rearrangement links TRBV7-7 to TRBJ2-5; 11 nucleotides line up with TRBD1. In germline, CDR1 is SSHAT, CDR2 FNYEAQ (reference sequence). The CDR3 is 15 residues long. In DNA, the CDR3 is TGTGCTAGCAGCTTGGGGACAGGGGGCCAAGAGACCCAGTACTTC. Its translation is CASSLGTGGQETQYF.

The sample holds many counts of this clone. The CDR3 region has the DNA TGTGCCAGCTCACCACTAATAGAGCTAGCGGGAGTCACAGATACGCAGTATTTT. Amino acid sequence: CASSPLIELAGVTDTQYF. The chain is built from TRBV18 and TRBJ2-3, with 10 bases matching TRBD2. The V segment lost 1 base and the J segment 2 bases; nucleotides outside the gene matches: 9. The CDR3 length is 18 residues. Germline CDR1 KGHSH, CDR2 LQKENI. The complete variable domain, with remaining parts taken from reference TRBV18 and TRBJ2-3, reads NAGVMQNPRHLVRRRGQEARLRCSPMKGHSHVYWYRQLPEEGLKFMVYLQKENIIDESGMPKERFSAEFPKEGPSILRIQQVVRGDSAAYFCASSPLIELAGVTDTQYFGPGTRLTVL.

This clone is labeled medium-sized. The rearrangement links TRBV27 to TRBJ2-7; a weak D match, TRBD2 (6 bases). Trimming took off 5 bases at V and 2 bases at J, with 10 bases between the two ends. Germline CDR1 reads MNHEY; CDR2 reads SMNVEV (reference sequence). There are 13 residues in the CDR3. In nucleotides, the CDR3 is TGTGCCAGCAGTGGGGGGTTAGCCTACGAGCAGTACTTC. Protein sequence: CASSGGLAYEQYF.

The table lists this clone with many counts. The CDR3 nucleotides read TGTGCCAGCAGTAGTAGCGGGAGGTCGTACGAGCAGTACTTC. This gives the protein CASSSSGRSYEQYF. This chain uses TRBV2 with TRBJ2-7, with TRBD2 matching over 10 bases. The length of the CDR3 is 14 residues. The germline CDR1 and CDR2 sequences are SNHLY and FYNNEI. V shed 5 bases and J 4 bases; nucleotides not matched to a gene: 5.

At least ten counts were recorded for this clone. V gene TRBV28 combines with J gene TRBJ2-7, with D possibly TRBD1 on 6 matching bases. The CDR3 has 13 residues. Germline V gene data show CDR1 as MDHEN and CDR2 as SYDVKM. The V end was cut by 5 bases, the J end by 2 bases, with 10 bases between. The CDR3 loop reads CASSRTVPYEQYF. CDR3 bases: TGTGCCAGCAGTCGGACAGTCCCCTACGAGCAGTACTTC.